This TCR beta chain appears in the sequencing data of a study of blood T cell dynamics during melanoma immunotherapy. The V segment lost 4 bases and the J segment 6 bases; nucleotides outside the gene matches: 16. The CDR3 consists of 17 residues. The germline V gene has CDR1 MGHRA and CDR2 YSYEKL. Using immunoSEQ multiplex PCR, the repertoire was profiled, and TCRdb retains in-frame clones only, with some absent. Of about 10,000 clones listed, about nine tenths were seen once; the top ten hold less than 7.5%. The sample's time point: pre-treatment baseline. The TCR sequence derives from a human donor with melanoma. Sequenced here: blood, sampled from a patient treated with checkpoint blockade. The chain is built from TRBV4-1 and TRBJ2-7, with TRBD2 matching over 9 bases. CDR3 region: CASSPLFRSGRGGEQYF. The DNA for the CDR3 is TGCGCCAGCAGCCCATTATTTCGTAGCGGGAGAGGGGGCGAGCAGTACTTC.